This is a list of T cell receptor beta chains from one sample in a study of T cell repertoires in cytomegalovirus infection. A single record per CDR3 protein comes from TCRdb applying MiXCR to the reads. The table lists a few hundred thousand distinct CDR3 sequences, just under 30% of them singletons. Antigens of these TCRs are unknown. The sequencing here drew on cultured PBMCs, taken from culture after CMV antigen stimulation. All receptors derive from a human donor in good health (CMV status not recorded). Some clones in this sample may be carry-over from other donors' samples. CDR3s include the opening cysteine and the closing phenylalanine or tryptophan. The D gene is left open where the match is weak. Rows may omit the clone size; those that give it use once, few, many or a size class.

D gene: -
clone size: few
J gene: TRBJ1-2
V gene: TRBV7-9
CDR3 DNA: TGTGCCAGCAGCTTAGCGCGGAATCCTAACTATGGCTACACCTTC
CDR3 protein: CASSLARNPNYGYTF

D gene: -
clone size: few
J gene: TRBJ1-2
V gene: TRBV7-9
CDR3 DNA: TGTGCCAGCAGCCGGAGGGATAACTATGGCTACACCTTC
CDR3 protein: CASSRRDNYGYTF

D gene: -
clone size: -
J gene: TRBJ1-2
V gene: TRBV29-1
CDR3 DNA: TGCAGCGTCGACGGATATAACTATGGCTACACCTTC
CDR3 protein: CSVDGYNYGYTF

D gene: -
clone size: -
J gene: TRBJ1-2
V gene: TRBV7-3
CDR3 DNA: TGTGCCAGCAGCCGACAGGATAACTATGGCTACACCTTC
CDR3 protein: CASSRQDNYGYTF

D gene: -
clone size: few
J gene: TRBJ1-6
V gene: TRBV7-6
CDR3 DNA: TGTGCCAGCAGCCATAAAGGAGGCGATTCACCCCTCCACTTT
CDR3 protein: CASSHKGGDSPLHF

D gene: -
clone size: -
J gene: TRBJ1-3
V gene: TRBV5-1
CDR3 DNA: TGCGCCAGCAGCTCCCCCGGGGGCTCTGGAAACACCATATATTTT
CDR3 protein: CASSSPGGSGNTIYF

D gene: -
clone size: -
J gene: TRBJ2-3
V gene: TRBV6-6
CDR3 DNA: TGTGCCAGCAGTTGGCGGACAGAGGGCACAGATACGCAGTATTTT
CDR3 protein: CASSWRTEGTDTQYF

D gene: -
clone size: few
J gene: TRBJ1-4
V gene: TRBV6-1
CDR3 DNA: TGTGCCAGCAGCCCTCCGAGGGCCTCCCATGAAAAACTGTTTTTT
CDR3 protein: CASSPPRASHEKLFF

D gene: -
clone size: -
J gene: TRBJ2-1
V gene: TRBV10-3
CDR3 DNA: TGTGCCATCAGTGAGGACAGTTACAATGAGCAGTTCTTC
CDR3 protein: CAISEDSYNEQFF

D gene: -
clone size: many
J gene: TRBJ1-2
V gene: TRBV7-2
CDR3 DNA: TGTGCCAGCAGCTTAGATGGAGTGACTAGGGGCTACACCTTC
CDR3 protein: CASSLDGVTRGYTF

D gene: TRBD2
clone size: -
J gene: TRBJ2-7
V gene: TRBV7-3
CDR3 DNA: TGTGCCAGCAGCTCTACTAGCGGACCGTACGAGCAGTACTTC
CDR3 protein: CASSSTSGPYEQYF

D gene: -
clone size: -
J gene: TRBJ1-2
V gene: TRBV28
CDR3 DNA: TGTGCCAGCACTACGACAAGGAGCTATGGCTACACCTTC
CDR3 protein: CASTTTRSYGYTF